This T cell receptor (beta chain) was observed in a study of CD8 T cells in Susac syndrome. After removal of 2 bases from V and 4 bases from J, the junction contained 4 bases not matched to a gene. The CDR3 has 13 residues. CDR1 is SQVTM, CDR2 ANQGSEA, per germline. After extraction with the RNeasy kit, roughly 0.45 to 1 ug of the RNA was reverse transcribed using random hexamers. The authors amplified TCR beta CDR3 across 54 Vbeta and 13 Jbeta using immunoSEQ multiplex PCR. TCRdb independently ran MiXCR on the immunoSEQ multiplex PCR reads; one entry per CDR3 protein. This sample has about 120,000 distinct CDR3 sequences, with 85% to 95% found just once. The study sequenced TCR beta in blood CD8+ and CD4+ T cells.

This chain uses TRBV29-1 with TRBJ2-5; 7 bases map to TRBD1. Material for sequencing was CD8+ T cells from PBMCs. The clonotype originates from a human donor in good health. CDR3 in amino acids: CSVENRGPETQYF. CDR3 nucleotides: TGCAGCGTTGAAAACAGGGGCCCAGAGACCCAGTACTTC.